Below, 17 T cell receptor beta chains from the same sample are listed, as sequenced in a study of early T cells in non-severe SARS-CoV-2 infection (dated by TCRdb to the early 2020s). Library prep was done by 5' RACE. The reads were generated on a NextSeq 500. The public reads were reprocessed in TCRdb via fastp at Q25 and MiXCR, keeping in-frame beta chains. Each entry merges the rows of one CDR3 protein and shows their most common DNA and genes. Within this sample are about 37,000 distinct CDR3 sequences, with roughly 5% of them counted one time only. Jointly, the top ten make up around a quarter of the sample. What was sequenced was whole blood. These receptors all come from an adult who was a healthcare worker with PCR-confirmed SARS-CoV-2 infection or an uninfected control (not recorded which).

This clonotype was observed many times. The chain is built from TRBV2 and TRBJ1-4, with 8 bases fitting TRBD1. V shed 6 bases and J 8 bases; nucleotides not matched to a gene: 5. This CDR3 comprises 13 residues. CDR1 SNHLY and CDR2 FYNNEI come from the germline V gene. CDR3 loop: CASRDRGREKLFF. CDR3 nucleotides: TGTGCCAGCAGAGACAGGGGTCGGGAAAAACTGTTTTTT.

This clonotype has ten or more counts. The chain joins TRBV18 to TRBJ2-1; 12 bases fit TRBD2. This CDR3 has 15 amino acids. Per germline, CDR1 KGHSH and CDR2 LQKENI. V was clipped by 6 bases and J by 8 bases; unmatched bases: 8. CDR3 region: CASSPTSGGWDEQFF. CDR3 DNA: TGTGCCAGCTCCCCGACTAGCGGGGGATGGGATGAGCAGTTCTTC. The full variable domain, its missing parts supplied by reference TRBV18 and TRBJ2-1, is NAGVMQNPRHLVRRRGQEARLRCSPMKGHSHVYWYRQLPEEGLKFMVYLQKENIIDESGMPKERFSAEFPKEGPSILRIQQVVRGDSAAYFCASSPTSGGWDEQFFGPGTRLTVL.

This clonotype came up many times. The chain combines TRBV6-2 or TRBV6-3 with TRBJ2-5; perhaps D is TRBD1 or TRBD2 (5 bases each). Germline CDR1 MNHEY, CDR2 SVGEGT. The CDR3 length is 14 residues. V was shortened by 5 bases and J by 3 bases, with 13 bases between the two germline ends. The CDR3 spells CASSQGTAEETQYF. The CDR3 DNA reads as TGTGCCAGCAGTCAAGGGACGGCCGAAGAGACCCAGTACTTC.

This clonotype was counted at least ten times. CDR3 protein: CASSSTPTANTGELFF. CDR3 coding DNA: TGTGCCAGCAGCTCGACCCCGACAGCGAACACCGGGGAGCTGTTTTTT. V and J are TRBV11-2 and TRBJ2-2; tentatively, D is TRBD1 (5 bases). Germline loops: CDR1 SGHAT, CDR2 FQNNGV. CDR3 length: 16 residues. Trimming removed 4 bases at V and 0 bases at J, with 12 bases between. Variable domain in full (rest from reference TRBV11-2 and TRBJ2-2): EAGVAQSPRYKIIEKRQSVAFWCNPISGHATLYWYQQILGQGPKLLIQFQNNGVVDDSQLPKDRFSAERLKGVDSTLKIQPAKLEDSAVYLCASSSTPTANTGELFFGEGSRLTVL.

This clonotype was picked up many times. V gene TRBV5-6 combines with J gene TRBJ1-4; 7 bases line up with TRBD1. J was trimmed by 8 bases and V by 4 bases; bases with no gene match: 11. The germline V gene encodes CDR1 SGHDT and CDR2 YYEEEE. This CDR3 has 15 residues. CDR3 bases: TGTGCCAGCAGCGCCGAGGGCAGGGGGTTGGAAAAACTGTTTTTT. Translated, it gives CASSAEGRGLEKLFF.

This clonotype showed up many times. The chain employs TRBV29-1 and TRBJ1-1; the D gene is possibly TRBD1 (6 bases). The CDR3 contains 12 residues. Trimming stripped 5 bases from V and 7 bases from J, with 14 bases between. The germline V gene has CDR1 SQVTM and CDR2 ANQGSEA. The CDR3 spells CSVWDNLIEAFF. As DNA, the CDR3 is TGCAGCGTTTGGGACAATCTTATTGAAGCTTTCTTT.

This clonotype was counted ten times or more. V and J are TRBV6-2 or TRBV6-3 and TRBJ2-7; D unclear. The germline gives CDR1 MNHEY, CDR2 SVGEGT. The CDR3 loop spans 10 amino acids. The germline V and J ends were trimmed by 8 bases and 7 bases, with 9 bases remaining between them. The CDR3 DNA is TGTGCCAGCGGCCGTCGAGAGCAGTACTTC. Translating gives CASGRREQYF.

This clonotype was counted a few times. The rearrangement joins TRBV5-1 to TRBJ1-1; D gene uncertain. Trimming cost V 2 bases and J 0 bases, with 20 bases left between them. Per the germline V gene, CDR1 is SGHRS and CDR2 is YFSETQ. The length of the CDR3 is 18 residues. The CDR3 sequence: CASSFRPRAADMNTEAFF. As DNA, the CDR3 is TGCGCCAGCAGCTTTAGACCCCGGGCAGCCGATATGAACACTGAAGCTTTCTTT.

The rearrangement links TRBV10-3 to TRBJ2-1; no definite D call. The V end was cut by 1 base, the J end by 5 bases, with 3 bases between. Germline CDR1 and CDR2: ENHRY and SYGVKD. The CDR3 sequence is 12 residues long. The CDR3 spells CAISEFDNEQFF. CDR3 sequence (DNA): TGTGCCATCAGTGAGTTCGACAATGAGCAGTTCTTC.

This clonotype was detected ten times or more. The chain couples TRBV7-2 to TRBJ2-1, with D tentatively TRBD2 (6 bases). Per germline, CDR1 SGHTA and CDR2 FQGNSA. Deletions cut 5 bases from V and 5 bases from J, with 16 bases between. This CDR3 has 15 amino acids. The CDR3 sequence: CASSEWGTSHNEQFF. The CDR3 DNA reads as TGTGCCAGCAGCGAGTGGGGGACTTCACACAATGAGCAGTTCTTC.

This clonotype was found many times. The V gene is TRBV18, the J gene TRBJ2-7; the D gene is possibly TRBD2 (6 bases). CDR1 is KGHSH and CDR2 is LQKENI in the germline V gene. V was pared by 2 bases and J by 5 bases, with 13 bases between. The CDR3 sequence is 14 residues long. The CDR3 bases are TGTGCCAGCTCACCAGATTTTCGGAGGGACGAGCAGTACTTC. Its translation is CASSPDFRRDEQYF.

The table lists this clonotype with many counts. This rearrangement joins TRBV7-2 to TRBJ2-6, with D possibly being TRBD2 (6 bases). Trimming took off 1 base at V and 2 bases at J, with 9 bases between the two ends. Germline CDR1 and CDR2: SGHTA and FQGNSA. This CDR3 region has 16 residues. Written as DNA, the CDR3 is TGTGCCAGCAGCTTAGGGCCGGGAGCTGGGGCCAACGTCCTGACTTTC. Amino acids: CASSLGPGAGANVLTF.

This clonotype was detected ten times or more. The chain combines TRBV3-1 with TRBJ2-1, with D maybe TRBD2 (5 bases). In germline, CDR1 is LGHDT, CDR2 YNNKEL (reference sequence). V was cut by 3 bases and J by 0 bases, with 6 bases left in between. The CDR3 is 14 amino acids. CDR3 residues: CASSHTSSYNEQFF. The CDR3 bases are TGTGCCAGCAGCCACACTAGCTCCTACAATGAGCAGTTCTTC.

Comments on this clonotype: A read error may explain this, as a much larger clone is one base away. This is likely a read error, given that the CDR3 carries no conserved phenylalanine or tryptophan at its end. The CDR3 nucleotides read TGCAGTGCTAGTAGGGGGGAGAACAATGAGCAGTTCTAC. Amino acid sequence: CSASRGENNEQFY. This sequence joins TRBV20-1 and TRBJ2-1, with D possibly being TRBD1 or TRBD2 (6 bases each). The CDR3 extends over 13 amino acids. Germline CDR1 reads DFQATT; CDR2 reads SNEGSKA (reference sequence). Deletions cut 3 bases from V and 5 bases from J, with 11 bases between.

This clonotype was seen many times. The chain employs TRBV27 and TRBJ2-3; the D is unclear. With 2 bases removed from V and 1 base from J, the gap between germline ends came to 4 bases. Germline lookup yields CDR1 MNHEY and CDR2 SMNVEV (reference sequence). CDR3 length: 13 amino acids. The CDR3 loop is CASSLMGTDTQYF. Here the CDR3 DNA reads TGTGCCAGCAGTTTAATGGGCACAGATACGCAGTATTTT.

There are many counts of this clonotype. This sequence joins TRBV20-1 and TRBJ1-2, with unresolved D. Germline V gene data show CDR1 as DFQATT and CDR2 as SNEGSKA (reference sequence). This CDR3 has 14 amino acids. The V and J ends lost 0 bases and 7 bases respectively, with 15 bases between them. The CDR3: CSARDNWARSGYTF. As DNA, the CDR3 is TGCAGTGCTAGAGATAATTGGGCGCGTAGTGGCTACACCTTC.

There are many counts of this clonotype. This sequence joins TRBV18 and TRBJ2-1, with TRBD1 matching 9 bases. Trimming took 2 bases from V and 5 from J; bases not matched to a gene: 7. The CDR3 runs 16 residues. Looked up from germline, CDR1 is KGHSH and CDR2 is LQKENI. Written as DNA, the CDR3 is TGTGCCAGCTCACCATTACCGGGACAGGGAGACAATGAGCAGTTCTTC. Its translation is CASSPLPGQGDNEQFF.